This is a list of T cell receptor beta chains from one sample in a study of T-cell reconstitution after alpha-beta-depleted transplantation in children. TCRdb itself ran the PCR reads through MiXCR, one entry per CDR3 protein. Of 780,000 or so distinct CDR3 sequences listed, roughly 15% are singletons. The input for sequencing was PBMCs, mostly from graft donor cells, taken 360 days after TCRalphabeta/CD19-depleted stem cell transplant. Every receptor here comes from a male patient under 18 who had a stem cell transplant for acute lymphoblastic leukemia, so the T cells may come from the graft donor. Each CDR3 is given with its conserved first and last residue. Each record gives: D gene, clone size, J gene, V gene, CDR3 protein, CDR3 DNA. D genes are given only for firm matches. Size values are once, few and many counts, or a class for expanded clones, and some rows have none.

TRBD2 few TRBJ2-5 TRBV7-2 CASSLTQGLAGAGETQYF TGTGCCAGCAGCCTAACGCAAGGACTAGCGGGAGCTGGGGAGACCCAGTACTTC
TRBD1 NA TRBJ2-2 TRBV10-1 CASSGARTGTSTGELFF TGCGCCAGCAGTGGAGCCCGGACAGGGACCAGCACCGGGGAGCTGTTTTTT
NA NA TRBJ1-2 TRBV3-1 CASSQRGTPNYGYTF TGTGCCAGCAGCCAGAGAGGGACGCCCAACTATGGCTACACCTTC
NA many TRBJ1-2 TRBV5-1 CASWEQPTTTYGYTF TGCGCCAGCTGGGAACAGCCCACGACGACCTATGGCTACACCTTC
NA few TRBJ2-4 TRBV3-1 CASSQGVRPNQYF TGTGCCAGCAGCCAGGGGGTCCGACCCAACCAGTACTTC
TRBD1 NA TRBJ1-1 TRBV24-1 CATSHRGNTEAFF TGTGCCACCAGTCACAGGGGGAACACTGAAGCTTTCTTT
NA NA TRBJ2-7 TRBV2 CASSPLRGRYEQYF TGTGCCAGCAGTCCTCTCCGGGGGCGATACGAGCAGTACTTC
TRBD1 few TRBJ1-1 TRBV5-1 CASSRGQGSGTEAFF TGCGCCAGCAGCAGGGGACAGGGGTCGGGCACTGAAGCTTTCTTT
TRBD1 few TRBJ2-2 TRBV4-1 CASSQDLGDRNTGELFF TGCGCCAGCAGCCAAGATTTGGGGGACAGGAACACCGGGGAGCTGTTTTTT
NA NA TRBJ2-7 TRBV7-2 CASSPGVAAPYEQYF TGTGCCAGCAGCCCCGGGGTAGCGGCCCCCTACGAGCAGTACTTC
NA many TRBJ2-3 TRBV29-1 CSVVGRGLSTDTQYF TGCAGCGTTGTCGGTAGGGGGTTGAGTACAGATACGCAGTATTTT
TRBD2 many TRBJ2-1 TRBV27 CASSTPGGIEQFF TGTGCCAGCAGCACCCCCGGGGGGATTGAGCAGTTCTTC
NA many TRBJ2-2 TRBV19 CASSIGGNTGELFF TGTGCCAGTAGTATCGGGGGGAACACCGGGGAGCTGTTTTTT
TRBD2 NA TRBJ2-7 TRBV5-1 CASSGGLAGVGYEQYF TGCGCCAGCAGCGGGGGACTAGCGGGAGTTGGGTACGAGCAGTACTTC
NA few TRBJ2-2 TRBV5-1 CASSLVTGNTGELFF TGCGCCAGCAGCTTGGTTACAGGGAACACCGGGGAGCTGTTTTTT
NA many TRBJ2-1 TRBV24-1 CATSASYNEQFF TGTGCCACCAGTGCCAGCTACAATGAGCAGTTCTTC
NA many TRBJ2-7 TRBV27 CASSLYPTETYEQYF TGTGCCAGCAGTTTATACCCGACAGAAACCTACGAGCAGTACTTC
TRBD2 few TRBJ2-1 TRBV5-1 CASELTSGSSHSYNEQFF TGCGCCAGCGAATTGACTAGCGGGAGCTCCCACTCCTACAATGAGCAGTTCTTC
TRBD1 NA TRBJ1-4 TRBV5-1 CASSPGTGAIVTNEKLFF TGCGCCAGCAGCCCAGGGACAGGGGCAATTGTGACTAATGAAAAACTGTTTTTT
NA few TRBJ2-1 TRBV4-1 CASSQVVGSYNEQFF TGCGCCAGCAGCCAAGTAGTAGGTTCCTACAATGAGCAGTTCTTC
NA few TRBJ2-7 TRBV5-1 CASRRRRQGDEQYF TGCGCCAGCAGAAGACGACGACAAGGTGATGAGCAGTACTTC
NA NA TRBJ2-1 TRBV5-1 CASSLAMKPTEQFF TGCGCCAGCAGCTTGGCGATGAAGCCAACGGAGCAGTTCTTC
NA NA TRBJ2-1 TRBV12-3/TRBV12-4 CASTHRSQGWGNEQFF TGTGCCAGCACCCACCGCAGCCAGGGGTGGGGAAATGAGCAGTTCTTC
NA few TRBJ2-1 TRBV7-9 CASSSDPNEQFF TGTGCCAGCAGCTCAGACCCCAATGAGCAGTTCTTC
TRBD1 few TRBJ2-7 TRBV20-1 CSASQGGWSYEQYF TGCAGTGCGTCACAGGGGGGTTGGTCCTACGAGCAGTACTTC
TRBD2 few TRBJ2-7 TRBV20-1 CSAAGTGLTSGSGEQYF TGCAGTGCTGCCGGGACAGGCCTCACTAGCGGGAGTGGTGAGCAGTACTTC
NA NA TRBJ2-2 TRBV12-3/TRBV12-4 CASSPPLGPLSGELFF TGTGCCAGCAGTCCACCCTTAGGACCACTAAGCGGGGAGCTGTTTTTT
NA few TRBJ2-7 TRBV11-3 CASSLSSGAAYEQYF TGTGCCAGCAGCTTAAGTTCCGGCGCCGCCTACGAGCAGTACTTC